Listed here is a single T cell receptor beta chain. What it binds is unknown. This sample is drawn from a study of cytomegalovirus exposure and HLA in healthy donors. About the research overall: Unique TCRs numbering some 93 million, obtained from HLA-typed donors, made up an early data release. General observations from the study: A missense variant in DCLRE1C was later tied to TCR beta V- and J-gene trimming. In vitro testing confirmed a few CMV-associated chains as specific for CMV antigens. Previously analyzed data showed that most TCR beta V segments were productive at a frequency of about 87% or about 30%.

With 2 bases clipped from V and 11 bases from J, the junction kept 7 bases outside the gene matches. This CDR3 has 13 residues. Germline assignment: CDR1 MNHEY and CDR2 SVGAGI. PCR primers comprised 60 Vbeta and 13 Jbeta primers. Some clones are missing from TCRdb's copy, which holds only in-frame ones; the method was immunoSEQ multiplex PCR. In the table there are 140,000 to 150,000 clones, about 81% of which are singletons. The receptor's source is a man aged 30 to 39 in good health and CMV-seronegative. This chain joins TRBV6-5 and TRBJ1-1, with 8 bases matching TRBD1. Sequencing used PBMCs. In nucleotides, the CDR3 is TGTGCCAGCAGTTACCGCGGACAGGGTAACGCTTTCTTT. It encodes CASSYRGQGNAFF.